What follows describes a single T cell receptor (beta chain). The authors' processing: Counts of nucleated cells, estimated from reference gene primer amplification, were obtained. TCRdb's copy holds only in-frame clones and misses some; the assay was immunoSEQ multiplex PCR. For V, J and clone size, that table is used; D and trimming come from the DNA. The data hold hundreds of thousands of clones, with 90% observed a single time. This entry is derived from a study of blood T cell repertoires in COVID-19. The germline CDR1 and CDR2 sequences are SGHNT and YYREEE (reference sequence). The CDR3 length is 16 residues. V lost 0 bases, J lost 2 bases, and 14 bases lay in between.

The source of this sequence is a man aged 55 to 70 who had recovered from COVID-19. This chain joins TRBV5-4 and TRBJ2-5, with D unresolved. The sequenced sample consisted of PBMCs or T cells enriched from blood (not recorded which). As DNA, the CDR3 is TGTGCCAGCAGCTTGGCCGGAACTACCTTGCAAGAGACCCAGTACTTC. Amino acid sequence: CASSLAGTTLQETQYF.